These 6 T cell receptor beta chains were sequenced from one sample in a study of T cells in women clearing cervical HPV infection. Sequencing used immunoSEQ multiplex PCR; TCRdb keeps in-frame clones, though not all of them. Listed are about 30,000 clones; 18% falls within the top ten. Sequenced input: blood buffy coat. Receptors were obtained from a woman aged 18-69 years with a cervical HPV16 infection that either progressed to CIN3+ or cleared (not recorded which).

About this clone itself: Coverage ceases 3 residues before the CDR3 finishes, and the germline J gene fills in the end. The chain couples TRBV18 to TRBJ2-3; D is perhaps TRBD2 (7 bases). The germline V gene encodes CDR1 KGHSH and CDR2 LQKENI. The length of the CDR3 is 17 residues. The CDR3: CASSPRGGGALQETQYF. The sequenced part of the CDR3 DNA is TGTGCCAGCTCACCACGAGGAGGGGGGGCCTTACAAGAGACG.

With regard to this clone: The read is 3 residues too short to cover the CDR3 end, so that end is filled in from the germline J gene. The chain couples TRBV11-2 to TRBJ2-7; weak D call: TRBD2 (6 bases). Looked up from germline, CDR1 is SGHAT and CDR2 is FQNNGV. This CDR3 is built from 14 residues. The V and J ends lost 11 bases and 5 bases respectively, with 22 bases between them. The chain's CDR3 is CAVSPTGLPHEQYF. The covered CDR3 bases are TGTGCCGTATCGCCCACGGGACTCCCACACGAG.

On this clone: The observed sequence ends 3 residues before the CDR3 terminus, with the missing tail filled in from the germline J gene. V usage is TRBV7-7 and J usage is TRBJ2-2, with a possible D match to TRBD2 (6 bases). The germline CDR1 and CDR2 sequences are SSHAT and FNYEAQ (reference sequence). The CDR3 spans 13 residues. The germline V and J ends were trimmed by 5 bases and 9 bases, with 13 bases remaining between them. The sequenced CDR3 bases are TGTGCCAGCAGCGCCGGGGGTCCCCGGGAG. It codes for CASSAGGPRE. In full, the CDR3 reads CASSAGGPRELFF.

Points on this clone: The sample carries other DNA sequences with the same CDR3. Here the CDR3 reads CASSPDRDYGYTF. The CDR3 bases that were read are TGTGCCAGCAGCCCTGACAGGGATTATGGC. The rearrangement joins TRBV11-3 to TRBJ1-2, with 7 bases fitting TRBD1. The read comes to an end 3 residues before the CDR3 does, leaving the germline J gene to fill in the end. Germline assignment: CDR1 SGHNT and CDR2 YENEEA. CDR3 length: 13 residues. V shed 5 bases and J 5 bases; nucleotides not matched to a gene: 5.

The CDR3: CASRWRGRGFYNEQFF. CDR3 bases read: TGTGCCAGCAGATGGCGTGGGCGGGGGTTCTACAATGAG. This chain uses TRBV6-7 with TRBJ2-1, with 7 bases lining up with TRBD2. The read stops 3 residues short of the end of the CDR3; the missing end is completed from the germline J gene. TRBV6-7 is an open reading frame, and its role is uncertain. Trimming removed 6 bases from V and 3 bases from J; junction bases left unmatched: 11. The CDR3 totals 16 residues.

Notes on this clone: One end of the junction fails to match germline, which may point to a read error. The read terminates 3 residues before the CDR3 end, so the remaining end is supplied by the germline J gene. Other DNA sequences in this sample translate to the same CDR3. This chain uses TRBV5-1 with TRBJ1-3, with 9 nucleotides matching TRBD1. The CDR3 is 14 residues long. Germline CDR1 SGHRS, CDR2 YFSETQ. Incomplete CDR3 DNA: TGCGCCAGCAGCGGGACAGGGACTGGAAACACG. Translation: CASSGTGTGNT. The CDR3 in its entirety is CASSGTGTGNTIYF.